This TCR beta chain was observed in a study of blood T cell repertoires in COVID-19. Study context: Sites in the United States, Italy and Spain provided acute and convalescent COVID-19 samples. In each case, the material was cDNA or gDNA derived from T cells, B-cell-depleted T cells, or PBMCs.

In the original workflow: Reference gene primer amplification in the assay estimated nucleated cell counts. The assay was immunoSEQ multiplex PCR, and TCRdb's table has in-frame clones only and misses some. D and trimming come from the DNA, and the V and J calls and clone size come from that table. The sample has under 85,000 clones; 80% to 90% are singletons. Per the germline V gene, CDR1 is SGHKS and CDR2 is YYEKEE (reference sequence). V shed 4 bases and J shed 7 bases, with 20 bases lying between them. The CDR3 is made up of 15 amino acids. The source material was peripheral blood. This TCR came from an elderly man in a cohort sampled during active COVID-19. The chain uses TRBV5-5 and TRBJ1-2; perhaps TRBD1 as D (6 bases). The CDR3 nucleotides read TGTGCCAGCAGCCATACCCGACAGGCAGTTGGTGGCTACACCTTC. It translates to CASSHTRQAVGGYTF.